This section outlines one T cell receptor beta chain sequence together with its context. Antigen unknown. Some clones are missing from TCRdb's copy, which holds only in-frame ones; the method was immunoSEQ multiplex PCR. The table shows approximately 150,000 clones, with approximately 90% occurring only once. V was shortened by 1 base and J by 0 bases, with 10 bases between the two germline ends. The CDR3 runs to 16 residues. From germline, CDR1 is MGHRA and CDR2 YSYEKL. The sample originates from a study of T cell responses to AZD1222 COVID-19 vaccine. Findings of the study overall: Across spike, vaccine-associated CD4 TCRs were found, dominant at 160-218 and 743-854.

J is TRBJ2-1 and V is TRBV4-1; D may be TRBD1 (6 bases). This sequence originates from an adult in good health. Material: peripheral blood, obtained on day 0 of AZD1222 vaccination. CDR3 residues: CASSQGRGNSYNEQFF. CDR3 DNA: TGCGCCAGCAGCCAAGGAAGGGGGAACTCCTACAATGAGCAGTTCTTC.